Below, 17 T cell receptor beta chains from the same sample are listed, as sequenced in a study of cytomegalovirus exposure and HLA in healthy donors. PCR was performed using 60 Vbeta and 13 Jbeta primers. The assay was immunoSEQ multiplex PCR, and TCRdb's table has in-frame clones only and misses some. The data contain 150,000 to 200,000 clones, about 80% of them singletons. Sequenced input: PBMCs. Every receptor here comes from a man aged 30 to 39 in good health and CMV-seropositive.

The chain joins TRBV6-6 to TRBJ2-1, with 9 bases lining up with TRBD2. Germline trimming cut 5 bases from V and 4 bases from J; bases unmatched to any gene: 3. The CDR3 runs to 14 residues. Looked up from germline, CDR1 is MNHNY and CDR2 is SVGAGI (reference sequence). The CDR3 DNA sequence: TGTGCCAGCAGTCCTAGCGGGGTGTACAATGAGCAGTTCTTC. It translates to CASSPSGVYNEQFF.

The chain joins TRBV11-2 to TRBJ2-2; TRBD2 might be the D (6 bases). The V and J ends lost 3 bases and 3 bases respectively, with 11 bases between them. The CDR3 covers 15 residues. Germline V gene lookup returns CDR1 SGHAT and CDR2 FQNNGV. The CDR3, as DNA: TGTGCCAGCAGCTTCCGGGACTCATACACCGGGGAGCTGTTTTTT. Protein: CASSFRDSYTGELFF. Supplemented by reference TRBV11-2 and TRBJ2-2, the full variable domain reads EAGVAQSPRYKIIEKRQSVAFWCNPISGHATLYWYQQILGQGPKLLIQFQNNGVVDDSQLPKDRFSAERLKGVDSTLKIQPAKLEDSAVYLCASSFRDSYTGELFFGEGSRLTVL.

The V call is TRBV9, the J call TRBJ1-4; possibly TRBD1 for D (5 bases). This CDR3 spans 15 amino acids. The ends were cut back, 3 bases at V and 0 bases at J, with 9 bases in the middle. CDR1 and CDR2 (germline): SGDLS, YYNGEE. The CDR3 bases are TGTGCCAGCAGCGCGGGGGGTACAACTAATGAAAAACTGTTTTTT. Translating gives CASSAGGTTNEKLFF.

The rearrangement links TRBV5-1 to TRBJ2-7; 10 bases map to TRBD1. Germline-derived CDR1 and CDR2 are SGHRS and YFSETQ. The CDR3 is made up of 15 amino acids. V dropped 4 bases and J dropped 4; count of bases not matched to a gene: 8. The CDR3 is CASSAVGQGRYEQYF. CDR3 sequence (DNA): TGCGCCAGCAGCGCGGTGGGACAGGGGAGGTACGAGCAGTACTTC.

This sequence joins TRBV27 and TRBJ2-1; 11 nucleotides match TRBD1. Germline V gene lookup returns CDR1 MNHEY and CDR2 SMNVEV (reference sequence). CDR3 length: 15 residues. Trimming cost V 6 bases and J 8 bases; bases outside gene matches: 9. CDR3 region: CASRGWGQGGDEQFF. The CDR3 DNA reads as TGTGCCAGCAGGGGATGGGGACAGGGGGGAGATGAGCAGTTCTTC.

The gene calls are TRBV5-1 and TRBJ1-5; 10 positions match TRBD1. CDR1 is SGHRS and CDR2 is YFSETQ in the germline V gene. The CDR3 is made up of 14 amino acids. The J segment lost 5 bases and the V segment lost 5 bases, leaving 4 bases of the junction unmatched. The CDR3 region has the DNA TGCGCCAGCAGACCGACAGGGGGCGATCAGCCCCAGCATTTT. Translation gives CASRPTGGDQPQHF.

In nucleotides, the CDR3 is TGTGCCAGCAGTTCGCCGGGGTCTGGCAATTCACCCCTCCACTTT. It codes for CASSSPGSGNSPLHF. This chain connects TRBV27 to TRBJ1-6; D is uncertain. CDR1 and CDR2 from the germline V gene are MNHEY and SMNVEV (reference sequence). V was shortened by 4 bases and J by 7 bases, with 14 bases between the two germline ends. This CDR3 region has 15 residues.

This clone was recorded only once. The V call is TRBV23-1, the J call TRBJ1-1; 9 bases fit TRBD1. TRBV23-1 has ORF status, its function being uncertain. The CDR3 totals 20 residues. With V trimmed by 0 bases and J by 0 bases, 14 bases remained unmatched. The CDR3 loop reads CASSQSLSQGATSLNTEAFF. As DNA, the CDR3 is TGCGCCAGCAGTCAATCCCTTTCACAGGGGGCCACCTCCTTGAACACTGAAGCTTTCTTT.

V usage is TRBV27 and J usage is TRBJ2-1; 8 nucleotides align to TRBD1. Germline V gives CDR1 MNHEY, CDR2 SMNVEV (reference sequence). This CDR3 is built from 16 residues. V shed 6 bases, J shed 0 bases, and the junction held 7 bases outside the gene matches. CDR3 sequence (DNA): TGTGCCAGCAGCAGACAGGGGTCCCCCTCCTACAATGAGCAGTTCTTC. Translation: CASSRQGSPSYNEQFF.

The chain uses TRBV5-4 and TRBJ2-1; 8 bases line up with TRBD1. Germline loops: CDR1 SGHNT, CDR2 YYREEE (reference sequence). V shed 4 bases and J 3 bases; nucleotides not matched to a gene: 9. The CDR3 sequence is 16 residues long. CDR3 protein: CASSPDGQGYYNEQFF. The CDR3 bases are TGTGCCAGCAGCCCCGACGGACAGGGTTACTACAATGAGCAGTTCTTC.

The rearrangement links TRBV25-1 to TRBJ2-7, with unresolved D. Germline lookup yields CDR1 MGHDK and CDR2 SYGVNS. The germline V and J ends were trimmed by 7 bases and 0 bases, with 4 bases remaining between them. There are 11 residues in the CDR3. The CDR3, as DNA: TGTGCCAGCATCAGCTCCTACGAGCAGTACTTC. Protein sequence: CASISSYEQYF.

The genes are TRBV11-3 and TRBJ1-1; no clear D. From germline, CDR1 is SGHNT and CDR2 YENEEA. The CDR3 has 16 residues. V lost 3 bases to trimming and J lost 0 bases, with 14 bases between them. This CDR3 reads CASSLRALSLNTEAFF. The DNA for the CDR3 is TGTGCCAGCAGCTTGCGGGCCTTGAGTCTGAACACTGAAGCTTTCTTT.

CDR3 sequence: CASSGKSVAGGETQYF. CDR3 bases: TGCGCCAGCAGCGGCAAATCCGTAGCGGGAGGAGAGACCCAGTACTTC. V usage is TRBV5-1 and J usage is TRBJ2-5, with TRBD2 identical over 10 bases. Germline V gene data show CDR1 as SGHRS and CDR2 as YFSETQ. The CDR3 spans 16 residues. Losses at the gene ends were 4 bases for V and 4 bases for J; bases not matched to a gene: 10. Together with reference TRBV5-1 and TRBJ2-5, the CDR3 gives the full variable domain: KAGVTQTPRYLIKTRGQQVTLSCSPISGHRSVSWYQQTPGQGLQFLFEYFSETQRNKGNFPGRFSGRQFSNSRSEMNVSTLELGDSALYLCASSGKSVAGGETQYFGPGTRLLVL.

The J gene is TRBJ2-1, the V gene TRBV6-1, with 8 bases that match TRBD2. The CDR3 spans 15 residues. Trimming cost V 1 base and J 1 base; bases outside gene matches: 0. CDR1 is MNHNS and CDR2 is SASEGT in the germline V gene. CDR3 sequence (DNA): TGTGCCAGCAGTGAAGTAGCGGGATCCTACAATGAGCAGTTCTTC. Translated, it gives CASSEVAGSYNEQFF.

This chain uses TRBV6-1 with TRBJ1-4; D is perhaps TRBD1 (5 bases). Between the trimmed V and J ends, which lost 4 bases and 5 bases, there was a span of 8 bases. CDR1 is MNHNS and CDR2 is SASEGT in the germline V gene. The CDR3 covers 13 residues. The CDR3 region is CASSGQTNEKLFF. For the CDR3, the DNA is TGTGCCAGCAGTGGACAGACCAATGAAAAACTGTTTTTT.

V is TRBV7-2 and J is TRBJ2-5; 9 positions agree with TRBD2. The germline V gene has CDR1 SGHTA and CDR2 FQGNSA. The CDR3 extends over 16 amino acids. The junction had 4 bases not matched to a gene; V was cut back by 0 bases and J by 2 bases. As DNA, the CDR3 is TGTGCCAGCAGCTTAGCAGCGGGGGGTATTCAAGAGACCCAGTACTTC. It encodes CASSLAAGGIQETQYF. The whole variable domain, filled in from reference TRBV7-2 and TRBJ2-5, reads GAGVSQSPSNKVTEKGKDVELRCDPISGHTALYWYRQSLGQGLEFLIYFQGNSAPDKSGLPSDRFSAERTGGSVSTLTIQRTQQEDSAVYLCASSLAAGGIQETQYFGPGTRLLVL.

This chain links TRBV4-1 with TRBJ2-5; D is perhaps TRBD2 (7 bases). The CDR3 is 15 residues long. The germline CDR1 and CDR2 sequences are MGHRA and YSYEKL. Deletions cut 2 bases from V and 4 bases from J, with 14 bases between. The CDR3 sequence is CASSQSPGGRETQYF. In DNA form, the CDR3 reads TGCGCCAGCAGCCAATCACCCGGGGGGCGAGAGACCCAGTACTTC.